Sequencing of this T cell receptor (beta chain) was carried out in a study of blood T cell repertoires in COVID-19. The repertoire was sequenced with immunoSEQ multiplex PCR; TCRdb's copy has only in-frame clones and lacks some. The sample records about 300,000 clones, around 92% being singletons. With 0 bases clipped from V and 2 bases from J, the junction kept 6 bases outside the gene matches. This CDR3 is built from 17 residues. Germline V lookup: CDR1 KGHSH, CDR2 LQKENI. This chain links TRBV18 with TRBJ2-3; TRBD1 matches 9 bases. The sample comprised PBMCs or T cells enriched from blood (not recorded which). The source of this sequence is a woman in her 50s who had been exposed to COVID-19. CDR3 residues: CASSPPPDRGYTDTQYF. CDR3 in DNA: TGTGCCAGCTCACCACCGCCGGACAGGGGATACACAGATACGCAGTATTTT.